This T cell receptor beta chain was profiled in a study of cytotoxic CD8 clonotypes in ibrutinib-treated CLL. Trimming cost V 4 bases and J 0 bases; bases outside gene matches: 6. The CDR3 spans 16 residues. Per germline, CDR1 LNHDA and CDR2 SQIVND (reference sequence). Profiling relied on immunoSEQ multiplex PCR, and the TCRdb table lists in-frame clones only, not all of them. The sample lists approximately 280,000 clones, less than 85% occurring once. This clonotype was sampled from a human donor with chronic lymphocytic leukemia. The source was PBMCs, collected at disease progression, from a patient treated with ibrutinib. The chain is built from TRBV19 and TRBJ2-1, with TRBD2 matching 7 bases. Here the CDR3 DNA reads TGTGCCAGTAGTAGGGGAGGGGTCGACTCCTACAATGAGCAGTTCTTC. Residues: CASSRGGVDSYNEQFF.